The rows below give T cell receptor beta chains drawn from one sample of a study of OX40 agonist ivuxolimab in advanced cancers. Assay used: immunoSEQ multiplex PCR; TCRdb lists only in-frame clones, some missing. Here the sample spans 90,000 to 100,000 clones, 88% being singletons. The specimen was CD4+ or CD8+ T cells sorted from blood, collected in a trial of the OX40 agonist ivuxolimab. Every receptor here comes from an adult with an advanced solid tumor such as melanoma, head and neck, liver or kidney cancer. Each CDR3 is given with its conserved first and last residue. D genes are given only for firm matches. Size is stated for part of the rows, as once, few or many counts, or as a class when the clone is expanded.

clone size	V gene	J gene	D gene	CDR3 protein	CDR3 DNA
.	TRBV11-1	TRBJ1-1	.	CASSQFQGTAEAFF	TGTGCCAGCAGCCAATTCCAGGGGACCGCTGAAGCTTTCTTT
.	TRBV29-1	TRBJ1-1	.	CSVDGRRRTEAFF	TGCAGCGTTGATGGTAGGCGTCGGACTGAAGCTTTCTTT
.	TRBV6-6	TRBJ1-1	.	CASSYWGGTEAFF	TGTGCCAGCAGTTACTGGGGAGGCACTGAAGCTTTCTTT
.	TRBV6-5	TRBJ2-1	.	CASRESSAEQFF	TGTGCCAGCAGAGAGTCGTCGGCTGAGCAGTTCTTC
.	TRBV5-8	TRBJ1-4	TRBD1	CASSPSDRAEIFSEEKLFF	TGTGCCAGCAGCCCCTCAGACAGGGCGGAAATCTTTTCCGAGGAAAAACTGTTTTTT
.	TRBV10-3	TRBJ2-3	.	CAISGETSSTDTQYF	TGTGCCATCAGTGGAGAGACAAGCAGCACAGATACGCAGTATTTT
.	TRBV14	TRBJ2-1	.	CASSQDWVLSSYNEQFF	TGTGCCAGCAGCCAAGATTGGGTCCTTAGCTCCTACAATGAGCAGTTCTTC
.	TRBV2	TRBJ2-5	TRBD2	CASSAATSGQQTQYF	TGTGCCAGCAGTGCCGCGACTAGCGGCCAGCAGACCCAGTACTTC
.	TRBV9	TRBJ1-2	.	CASSQGGEGGGYTF	TGTGCCAGCAGCCAGGGAGGCGAGGGAGGGGGCTACACCTTC
.	TRBV14	TRBJ1-1	.	CASSQVRPQGAEAFF	TGTGCCAGCAGCCAAGTTAGGCCACAGGGCGCTGAAGCTTTCTTT
.	TRBV7-9	TRBJ2-1	.	CASSFELGGNEQFF	TGTGCCAGCAGCTTTGAACTGGGCGGGAATGAGCAGTTCTTC
.	TRBV2	TRBJ2-2	TRBD2	CASSESGSDTGELFF	TGTGCCAGCAGTGAAAGCGGGAGCGACACCGGGGAGCTGTTTTTT
.	TRBV30	TRBJ2-2	TRBD2	CAWSTGLAGGRGTGELFF	TGTGCCTGGAGTACGGGACTAGCGGGAGGCCGGGGCACCGGGGAGCTGTTTTTT
.	TRBV5-4	TRBJ2-3	.	CASKDSGPDTQYF	TGTGCCAGCAAGGACAGTGGGCCAGATACGCAGTATTTT
.	TRBV5-4	TRBJ2-3	.	CASSLPRTLGTDTQYF	TGTGCCAGCAGCTTACCCCGCACCCTCGGGACAGATACGCAGTATTTT
.	TRBV2	TRBJ2-1	.	CASSGLSYNEQFF	TGTGCCAGCAGCGGACTCAGCTACAATGAGCAGTTCTTC
.	TRBV6-1	TRBJ1-2	TRBD1	CASRGATGTGYTF	TGTGCCAGCAGGGGGGCGACAGGGACTGGCTACACCTTC
.	TRBV5-4	TRBJ1-6	.	CASSSRTGGESPLHF	TGTGCCAGCAGCTCCAGGACCGGCGGGGAATCACCCCTCCACTTT
few	TRBV11-2	TRBJ2-7	TRBD1	CASTQPGQGGGEQYF	TGTGCCAGCACCCAACCGGGACAGGGGGGGGGCGAGCAGTACTTC
.	TRBV29-1	TRBJ1-2	.	CSVAMLMGGYTF	TGCAGCGTTGCAATGTTAATGGGGGGCTACACCTTC
once	TRBV5-1	TRBJ2-5	.	CASSLGPQETQYF	TGCGCCAGCAGCTTGGGGCCCCAAGAGACCCAGTACTTC
.	TRBV7-3	TRBJ1-4	.	CASSLRGYSTANEKLFF	TGTGCCAGCAGCTTAAGGGGCTATAGCACAGCTAATGAAAAACTGTTTTTT